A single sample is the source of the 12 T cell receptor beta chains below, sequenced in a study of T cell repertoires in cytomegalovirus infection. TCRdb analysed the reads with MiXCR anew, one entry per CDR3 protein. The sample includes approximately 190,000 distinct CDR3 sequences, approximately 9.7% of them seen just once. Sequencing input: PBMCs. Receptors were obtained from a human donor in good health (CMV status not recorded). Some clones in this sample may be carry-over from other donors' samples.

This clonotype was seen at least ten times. The CDR3 loop is CASSLAGGAGQGTQYF. The CDR3 DNA reads as TGTGCCAGCAGCTTAGCGGGGGGGGCCGGGCAGGGTACGCAGTATTTT. The chain carries TRBV7-2 and TRBJ2-3; D may be TRBD2 (7 bases). CDR1 SGHTA and CDR2 FQGNSA come from the germline V gene. V shed 0 bases and J shed 8 bases, with 18 bases lying between them. The CDR3 loop spans 16 amino acids.

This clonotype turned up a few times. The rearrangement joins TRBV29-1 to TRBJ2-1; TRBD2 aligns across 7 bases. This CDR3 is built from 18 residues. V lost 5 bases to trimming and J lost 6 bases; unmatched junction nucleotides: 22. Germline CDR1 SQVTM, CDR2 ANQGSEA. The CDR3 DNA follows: TGCAGCGTTCCTCCGGGTGAGGTTACCGGCGGGAGAGTCAATGAGCAGTTCTTC. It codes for CSVPPGEVTGGRVNEQFF.

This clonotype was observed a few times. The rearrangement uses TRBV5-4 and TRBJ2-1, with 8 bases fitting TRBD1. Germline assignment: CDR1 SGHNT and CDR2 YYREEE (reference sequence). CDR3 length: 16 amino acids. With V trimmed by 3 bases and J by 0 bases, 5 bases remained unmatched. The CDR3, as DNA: TGTGCCAGCAGCTCGGCAGGGGGCTTCTCCTACAATGAGCAGTTCTTC. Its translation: CASSSAGGFSYNEQFF.

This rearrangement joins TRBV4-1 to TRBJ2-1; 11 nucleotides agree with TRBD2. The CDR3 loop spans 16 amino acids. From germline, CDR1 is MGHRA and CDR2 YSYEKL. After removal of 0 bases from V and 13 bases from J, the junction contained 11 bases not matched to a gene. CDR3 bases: TGCGCCAGCAGCCAAGAGGGTAGCGGGAGGGTGGAGGGACAGTTCTTC. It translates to CASSQEGSGRVEGQFF.

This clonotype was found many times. In DNA form, the CDR3 reads TGTGCCAGCAAGCGACAGATAAACACTGAAGCTTTCTTT. Translated: CASKRQINTEAFF. V is TRBV6-6 and J is TRBJ1-1; D possibly corresponds to TRBD1 (5 bases). The germline V gene encodes CDR1 MNHNY and CDR2 SVGAGI (reference sequence). V was clipped by 7 bases and J by 2 bases, with 11 bases between them. CDR3 size: 13 residues.

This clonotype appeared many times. DNA for the CDR3: TGTGCCAGCAGCCCGTGGGCAGGGACTGGAAACACCATATATTTT. Its protein is CASSPWAGTGNTIYF. This chain joins TRBV7-2 and TRBJ1-3; a possible D gene is TRBD1 (5 bases). Germline V gene sequence: CDR1 SGHTA, CDR2 FQGNSA. V lost 5 bases and J lost 2, with 13 bases in between. The CDR3 consists of 15 residues. The variable domain in full, completed from reference TRBV7-2 and TRBJ1-3, reads GAGVSQSPSNKVTEKGKDVELRCDPISGHTALYWYRQSLGQGLEFLIYFQGNSAPDKSGLPSDRFSAERTGGSVSTLTIQRTQQEDSAVYLCASSPWAGTGNTIYFGEGSWLTVV.

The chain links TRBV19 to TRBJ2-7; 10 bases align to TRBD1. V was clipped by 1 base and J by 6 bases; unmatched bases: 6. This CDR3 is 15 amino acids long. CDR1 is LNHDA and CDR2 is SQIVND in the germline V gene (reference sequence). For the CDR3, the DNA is TGTGCCAGTAGTATAGGGGACAGGGGCGTTGGCGAGCAGTACTTC. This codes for CASSIGDRGVGEQYF. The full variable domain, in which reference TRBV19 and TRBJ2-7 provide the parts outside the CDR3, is DGGITQSPKYLFRKEGQNVTLSCEQNLNHDAMYWYRQDPGQGLRLIYYSQIVNDFQKGDIAEGYSVSREKKESFPLTVTSAQKNPTAFYLCASSIGDRGVGEQYFGPGTRLTVT.

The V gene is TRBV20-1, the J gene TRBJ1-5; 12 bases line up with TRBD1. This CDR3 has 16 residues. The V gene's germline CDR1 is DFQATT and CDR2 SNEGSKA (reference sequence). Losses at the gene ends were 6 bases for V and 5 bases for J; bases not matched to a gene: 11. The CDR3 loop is CSAGRGGTGGDQPQHF. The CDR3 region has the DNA TGCAGTGCGGGCCGAGGCGGGACAGGGGGCGATCAGCCCCAGCATTTT.

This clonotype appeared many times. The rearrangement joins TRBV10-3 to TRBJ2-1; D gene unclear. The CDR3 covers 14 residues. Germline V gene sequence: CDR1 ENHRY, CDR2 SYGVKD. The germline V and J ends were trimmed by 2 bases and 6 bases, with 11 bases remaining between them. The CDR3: CAISEAAKGNEQFF. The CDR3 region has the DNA TGTGCCATCAGTGAGGCGGCCAAAGGCAATGAGCAGTTCTTC.

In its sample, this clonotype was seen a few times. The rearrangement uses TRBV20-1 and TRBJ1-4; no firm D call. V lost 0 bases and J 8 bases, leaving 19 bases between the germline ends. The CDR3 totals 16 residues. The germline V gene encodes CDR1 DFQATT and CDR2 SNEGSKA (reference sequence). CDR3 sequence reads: CSARDRRWQPREKLFF. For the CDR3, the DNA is TGCAGTGCTAGAGATAGAAGGTGGCAACCTCGCGAAAAACTGTTTTTT.

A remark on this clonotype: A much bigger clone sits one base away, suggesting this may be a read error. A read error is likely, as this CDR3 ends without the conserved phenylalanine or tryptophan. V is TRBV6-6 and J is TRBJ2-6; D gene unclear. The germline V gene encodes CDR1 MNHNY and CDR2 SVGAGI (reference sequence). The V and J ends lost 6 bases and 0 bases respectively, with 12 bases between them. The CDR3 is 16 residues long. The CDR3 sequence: CASSHPRLSGANVLTY. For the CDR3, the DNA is TGTGCCAGCAGCCACCCCAGACTCTCTGGGGCCAACGTCCTGACTTAC.

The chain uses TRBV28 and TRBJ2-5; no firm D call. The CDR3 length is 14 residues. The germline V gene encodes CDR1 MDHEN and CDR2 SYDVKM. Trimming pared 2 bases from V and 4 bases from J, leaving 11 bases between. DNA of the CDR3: TGTGCCAGCAGTTTAGTTAGACTTCCAGAGACCCAGTACTTC. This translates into CASSLVRLPETQYF.